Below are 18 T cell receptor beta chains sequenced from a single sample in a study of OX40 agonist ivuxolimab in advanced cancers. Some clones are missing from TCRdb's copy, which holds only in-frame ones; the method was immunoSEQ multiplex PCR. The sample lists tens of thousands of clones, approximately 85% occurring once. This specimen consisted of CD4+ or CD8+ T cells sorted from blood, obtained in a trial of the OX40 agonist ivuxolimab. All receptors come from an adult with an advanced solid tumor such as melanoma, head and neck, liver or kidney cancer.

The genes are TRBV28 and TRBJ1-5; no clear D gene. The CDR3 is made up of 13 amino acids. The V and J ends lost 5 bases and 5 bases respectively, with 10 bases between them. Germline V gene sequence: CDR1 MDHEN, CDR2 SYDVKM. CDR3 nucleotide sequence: TGTGCCAGCAGTCGTGGACGGCATCAGCCCCAGCATTTT. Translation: CASSRGRHQPQHF.

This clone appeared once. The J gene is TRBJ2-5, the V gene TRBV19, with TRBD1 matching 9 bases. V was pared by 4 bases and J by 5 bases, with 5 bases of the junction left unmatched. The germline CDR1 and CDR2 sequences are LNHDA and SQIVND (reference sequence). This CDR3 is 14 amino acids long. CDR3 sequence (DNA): TGTGCCAGTAGTACACAGGGGGCAGGGGAGACCCAGTACTTC. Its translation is CASSTQGAGETQYF.

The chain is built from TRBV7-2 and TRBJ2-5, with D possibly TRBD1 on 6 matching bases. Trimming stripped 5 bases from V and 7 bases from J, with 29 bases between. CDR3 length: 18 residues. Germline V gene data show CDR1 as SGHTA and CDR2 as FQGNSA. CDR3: CASSAHNSGHSGAGTQYF. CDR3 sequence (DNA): TGTGCCAGCAGCGCACATAATTCGGGACACTCCGGGGCGGGGACCCAGTACTTC.

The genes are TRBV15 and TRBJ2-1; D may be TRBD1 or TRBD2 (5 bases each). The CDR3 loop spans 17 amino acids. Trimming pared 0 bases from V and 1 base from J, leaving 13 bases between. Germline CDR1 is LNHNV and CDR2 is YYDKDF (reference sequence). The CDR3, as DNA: TGTGCCACCAGCAGAGATGCCGGGGCCGCATCCTACAATGAGCAGTTCTTC. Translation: CATSRDAGAASYNEQFF.

The CDR3 loop reads CASIGTAGTEAFF. The CDR3 coding sequence is TGTGCCAGCATCGGGACAGCTGGCACTGAAGCTTTCTTT. V and J are TRBV18 and TRBJ1-1; 7 bases agree with TRBD1. V was clipped by 8 bases and J by 4 bases; unmatched bases: 7. The CDR3 sequence is 13 residues long. Germline assignment: CDR1 KGHSH and CDR2 LQKENI.

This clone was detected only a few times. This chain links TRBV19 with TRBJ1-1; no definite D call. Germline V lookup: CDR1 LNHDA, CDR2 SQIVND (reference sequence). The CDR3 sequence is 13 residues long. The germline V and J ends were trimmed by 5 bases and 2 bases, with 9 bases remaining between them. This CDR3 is CASSPPENTEAFF. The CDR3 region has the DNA TGTGCCAGTAGTCCCCCCGAAAACACTGAAGCTTTCTTT.

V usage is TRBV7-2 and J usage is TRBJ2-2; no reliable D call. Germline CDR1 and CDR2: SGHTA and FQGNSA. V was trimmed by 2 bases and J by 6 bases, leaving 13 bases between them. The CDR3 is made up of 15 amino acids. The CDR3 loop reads CASSLIASSPGELFF. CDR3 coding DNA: TGTGCCAGCAGCTTAATAGCATCGTCGCCCGGGGAGCTGTTTTTT.

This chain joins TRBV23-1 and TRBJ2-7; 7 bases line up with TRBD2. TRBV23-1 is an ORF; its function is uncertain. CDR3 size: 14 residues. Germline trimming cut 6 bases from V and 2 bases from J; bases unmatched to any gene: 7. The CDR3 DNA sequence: TGCGCCAGCAGCACCCTGGGGGGGACCTACGAGCAGTACTTC. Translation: CASSTLGGTYEQYF.

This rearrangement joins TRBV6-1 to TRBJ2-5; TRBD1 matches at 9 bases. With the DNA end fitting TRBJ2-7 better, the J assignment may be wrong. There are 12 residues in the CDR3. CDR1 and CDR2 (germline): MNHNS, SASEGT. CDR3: CASWDRVHEQYF. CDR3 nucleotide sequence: TGTGCCAGCTGGGACAGGGTCCACGAGCAGTACTTC.

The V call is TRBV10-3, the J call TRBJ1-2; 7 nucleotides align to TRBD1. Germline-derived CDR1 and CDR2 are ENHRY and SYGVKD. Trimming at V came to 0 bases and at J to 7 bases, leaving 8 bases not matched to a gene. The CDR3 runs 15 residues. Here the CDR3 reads CAISESVGQRSGYTF. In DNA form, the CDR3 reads TGTGCCATCAGTGAGTCTGTGGGACAGAGGTCTGGCTACACCTTC.

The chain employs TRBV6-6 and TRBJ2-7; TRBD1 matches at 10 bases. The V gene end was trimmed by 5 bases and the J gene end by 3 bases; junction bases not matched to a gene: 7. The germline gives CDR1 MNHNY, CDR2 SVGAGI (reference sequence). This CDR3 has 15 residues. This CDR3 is CASSDGQGVSYEQYF. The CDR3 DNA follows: TGTGCCAGCAGTGATGGACAGGGGGTCAGCTACGAGCAGTACTTC.

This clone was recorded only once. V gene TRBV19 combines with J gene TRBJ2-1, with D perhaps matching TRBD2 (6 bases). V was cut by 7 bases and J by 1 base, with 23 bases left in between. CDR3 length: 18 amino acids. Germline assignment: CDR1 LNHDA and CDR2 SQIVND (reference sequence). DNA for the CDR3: TGTGCCAGTACTTACAGTTTTAAGCGGGTTGGATCCTACAATGAGCAGTTCTTC. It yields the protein CASTYSFKRVGSYNEQFF.

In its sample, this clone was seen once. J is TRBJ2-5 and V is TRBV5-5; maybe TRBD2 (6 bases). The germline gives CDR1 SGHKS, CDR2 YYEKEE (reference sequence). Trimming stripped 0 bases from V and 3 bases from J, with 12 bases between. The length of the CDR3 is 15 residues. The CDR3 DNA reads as TGTGCCAGCAGCTTGGTCGGGAGCAAAGAAGAGACCCAGTACTTC. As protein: CASSLVGSKEETQYF. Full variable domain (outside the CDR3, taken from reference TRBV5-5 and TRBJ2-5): DAGVTQSPTHLIKTRGQQVTLRCSPISGHKSVSWYQQVLGQGPQFIFQYYEKEERGRGNFPDRFSARQFPNYSSELNVNALLLGDSALYLCASSLVGSKEETQYFGPGTRLLVL.

CDR3 sequence (DNA): TGTGCCAGCAGTGAAACTACAGATACGCAGTATTTT. Its protein is CASSETTDTQYF. The chain is built from TRBV2 and TRBJ2-3, with D hard to call. CDR3 size: 12 residues. Germline V gene data show CDR1 as SNHLY and CDR2 as FYNNEI. V was trimmed by 2 bases and J by 3 bases, leaving 3 bases between them.

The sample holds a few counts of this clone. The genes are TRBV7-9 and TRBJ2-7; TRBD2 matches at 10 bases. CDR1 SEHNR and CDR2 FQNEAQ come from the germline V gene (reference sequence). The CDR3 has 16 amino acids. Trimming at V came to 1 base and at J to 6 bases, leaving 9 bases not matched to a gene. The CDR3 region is CASSLGGLAGVVEQYF. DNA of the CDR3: TGTGCCAGCAGCTTAGGAGGGCTAGCGGGAGTGGTCGAGCAGTACTTC.

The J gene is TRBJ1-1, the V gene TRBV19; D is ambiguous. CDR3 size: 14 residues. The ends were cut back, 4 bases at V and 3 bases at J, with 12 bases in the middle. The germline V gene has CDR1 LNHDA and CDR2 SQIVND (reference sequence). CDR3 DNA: TGTGCCAGTAGTACTCGTTGGCTGGACACTGAAGCTTTCTTT. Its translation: CASSTRWLDTEAFF.

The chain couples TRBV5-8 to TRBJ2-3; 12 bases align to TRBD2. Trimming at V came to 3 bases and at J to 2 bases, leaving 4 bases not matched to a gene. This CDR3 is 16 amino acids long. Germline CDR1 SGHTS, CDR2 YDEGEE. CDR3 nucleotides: TGTGCCAGCAGCTCGACTAGCGGGGGATTCACAGATACGCAGTATTTT. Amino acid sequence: CASSSTSGGFTDTQYF.

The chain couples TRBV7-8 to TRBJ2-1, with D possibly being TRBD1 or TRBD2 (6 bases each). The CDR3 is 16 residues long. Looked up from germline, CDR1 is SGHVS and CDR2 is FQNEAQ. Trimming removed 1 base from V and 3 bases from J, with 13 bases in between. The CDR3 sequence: CASSLVVGGHYNEQFF. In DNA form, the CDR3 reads TGTGCCAGCAGCTTAGTCGTGGGGGGCCACTACAATGAGCAGTTCTTC. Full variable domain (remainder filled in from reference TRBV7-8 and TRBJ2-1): GAGVSQSPRYKVAKRGQDVALRCDPISGHVSLFWYQQALGQGPEFLTYFQNEAQLDKSGLPSDRFFAERPEGSVSTLKIQRTQQEDSAVYLCASSLVVGGHYNEQFFGPGTRLTVL.